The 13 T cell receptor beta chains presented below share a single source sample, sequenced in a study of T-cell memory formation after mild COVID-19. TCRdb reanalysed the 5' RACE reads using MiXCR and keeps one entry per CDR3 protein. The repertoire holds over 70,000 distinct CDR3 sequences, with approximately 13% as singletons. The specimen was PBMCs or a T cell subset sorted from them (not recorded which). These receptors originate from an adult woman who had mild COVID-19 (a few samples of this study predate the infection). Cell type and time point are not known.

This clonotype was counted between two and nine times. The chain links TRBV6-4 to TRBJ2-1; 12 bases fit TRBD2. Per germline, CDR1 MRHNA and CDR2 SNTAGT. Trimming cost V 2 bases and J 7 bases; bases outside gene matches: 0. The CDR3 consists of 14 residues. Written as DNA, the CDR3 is TGTGCCAGCAGTGACGGACTAGCGGGAAATGAGCAGTTCTTC. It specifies CASSDGLAGNEQFF.

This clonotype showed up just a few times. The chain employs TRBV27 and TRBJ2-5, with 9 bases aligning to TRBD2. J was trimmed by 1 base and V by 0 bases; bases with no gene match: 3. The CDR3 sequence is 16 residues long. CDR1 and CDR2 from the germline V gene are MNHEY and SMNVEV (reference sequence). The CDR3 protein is CASSLSPAGGQETQYF. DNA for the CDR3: TGTGCCAGCAGTTTATCACCAGCGGGGGGCCAAGAGACCCAGTACTTC.

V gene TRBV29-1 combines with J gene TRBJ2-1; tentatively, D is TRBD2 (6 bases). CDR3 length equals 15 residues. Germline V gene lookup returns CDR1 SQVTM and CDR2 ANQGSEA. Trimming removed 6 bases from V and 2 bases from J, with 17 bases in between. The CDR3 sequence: CSVVLRDFAYNEQFF. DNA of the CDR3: TGCAGCGTGGTCCTGAGGGACTTCGCCTACAATGAGCAGTTCTTC.

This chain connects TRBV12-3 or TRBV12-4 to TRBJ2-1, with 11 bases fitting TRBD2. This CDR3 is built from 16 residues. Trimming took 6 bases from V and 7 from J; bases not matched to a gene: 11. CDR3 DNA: TGTGCCAGCAGAGGGACTAGCGGAGTACTATGGAATGAGCAGTTCTTC. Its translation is CASRGTSGVLWNEQFF.

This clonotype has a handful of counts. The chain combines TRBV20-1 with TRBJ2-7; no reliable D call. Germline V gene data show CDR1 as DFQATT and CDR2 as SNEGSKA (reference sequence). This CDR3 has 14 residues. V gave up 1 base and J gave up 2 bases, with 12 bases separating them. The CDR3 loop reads CSARVDQQPYEQYF. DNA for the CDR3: TGCAGTGCTAGAGTAGATCAACAGCCCTACGAGCAGTACTTC.

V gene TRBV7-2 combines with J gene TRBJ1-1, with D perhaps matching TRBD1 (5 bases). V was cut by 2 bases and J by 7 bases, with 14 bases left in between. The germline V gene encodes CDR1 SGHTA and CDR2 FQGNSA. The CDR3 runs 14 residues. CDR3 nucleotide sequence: TGTGCCAGCAGCTTATGGGGCTCCTCGAATGAAGCTTTCTTT. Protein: CASSLWGSSNEAFF.

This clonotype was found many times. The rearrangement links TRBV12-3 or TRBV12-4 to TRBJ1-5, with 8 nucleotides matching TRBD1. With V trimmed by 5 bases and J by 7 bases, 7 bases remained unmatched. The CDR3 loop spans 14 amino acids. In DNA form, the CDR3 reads TGTGCCAGCAGTACCGACAGGGGTAAACAGCCCCAGCATTTT. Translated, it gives CASSTDRGKQPQHF.

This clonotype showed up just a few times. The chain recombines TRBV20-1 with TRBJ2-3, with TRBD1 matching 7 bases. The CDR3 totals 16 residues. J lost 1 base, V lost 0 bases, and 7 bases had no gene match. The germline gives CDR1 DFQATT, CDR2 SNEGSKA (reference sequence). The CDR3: CSARDLAGQGTDTQYF. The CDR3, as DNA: TGCAGTGCTAGAGATCTTGCAGGACAGGGCACAGATACGCAGTATTTT.

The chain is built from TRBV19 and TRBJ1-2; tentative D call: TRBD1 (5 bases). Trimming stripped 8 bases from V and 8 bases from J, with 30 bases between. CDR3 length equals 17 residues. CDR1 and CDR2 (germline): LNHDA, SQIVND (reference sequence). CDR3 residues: CASESRDRRTGHRGYTF. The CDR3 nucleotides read TGTGCCAGTGAATCCCGGGACCGTCGGACCGGGCATAGGGGCTACACCTTC.

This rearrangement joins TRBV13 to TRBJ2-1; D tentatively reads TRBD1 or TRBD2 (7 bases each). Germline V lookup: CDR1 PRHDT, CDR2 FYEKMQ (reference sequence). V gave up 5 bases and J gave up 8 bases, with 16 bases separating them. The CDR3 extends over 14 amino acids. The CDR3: CASSTARGRDEQFF. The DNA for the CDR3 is TGTGCCAGCAGCACCGCCAGGGGGAGGGATGAGCAGTTCTTC. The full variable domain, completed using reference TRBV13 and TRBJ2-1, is AAGVIQSPRHLIKEKRETATLKCYPIPRHDTVYWYQQGPGQDPQFLISFYEKMQSDKGSIPDRFSAQQFSDYHSELNMSSLELGDSALYFCASSTARGRDEQFFGPGTRLTVL.

CDR3 nucleotide sequence: TGTGCCAGCTCACCACGGGGAAGTAATTACGAGCAGTACTTC. Translation gives CASSPRGSNYEQYF. The chain uses TRBV18 and TRBJ2-7; no clear D gene. CDR1 is KGHSH and CDR2 is LQKENI in the germline V gene. The CDR3 length is 14 residues. V gave up 1 base and J gave up 4 bases, with 11 bases separating them.

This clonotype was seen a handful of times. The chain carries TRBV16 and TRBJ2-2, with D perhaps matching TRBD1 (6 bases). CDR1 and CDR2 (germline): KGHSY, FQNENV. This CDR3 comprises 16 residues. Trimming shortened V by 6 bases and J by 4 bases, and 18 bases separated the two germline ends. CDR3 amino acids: CASSLTTGQFTGELFF. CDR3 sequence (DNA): TGTGCCAGCAGTCTTACGACCGGACAGTTCACCGGGGAGCTGTTTTTT.

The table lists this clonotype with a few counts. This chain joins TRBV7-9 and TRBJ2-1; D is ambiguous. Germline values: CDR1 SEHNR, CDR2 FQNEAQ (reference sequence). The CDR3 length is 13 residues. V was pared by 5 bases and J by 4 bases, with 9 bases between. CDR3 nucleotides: TGTGCCAGCAGCGGTGGGCGGTACAATGAGCAGTTCTTC. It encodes CASSGGRYNEQFF.